The clone carrying this T cell receptor (beta chain) was recorded at least ten times. Its antigen is currently unknown. Hyperthyroidism in the patients, aged 18 to 65, was newly diagnosed and under 2 months in duration. Any patient presenting with uncontrolled infection, other autoimmune disease, pregnancy or lactation was left out. Orbital computed tomography, thyroid ultrasound, serum thyroxine and TRAb, and clinical symptoms together informed the diagnoses. This sample was taken from a study of T cells in Graves' hyperthyroidism and ophthalmopathy. Findings and limits, study-wide: The model identified upcoming ophthalmopathy a median about six months ahead of onset.

Amplification of TCR beta CDR3 regions was performed using RNA transcripts as template. Carried out on the TCR CDR3, a first-round RT-PCR used the HTBI primer set. TCRdb reprocessed the multiplex PCR reads with MiXCR, giving one entry per CDR3 protein. Counted here are roughly 750,000 distinct CDR3 sequences, about 17% occurring once; the ten biggest clones make up under 9.5%. The sequence was collected from a man younger than 35 with Graves' hyperthyroidism. The sample comprised blood.

This CDR3 is CASSLTGGDQYF. The DNA of the CDR3 is TGTGCCAGCAGCTTGACAGGGGGCGATCAGTACTTC. The chain couples TRBV7-8 to TRBJ2-7, with TRBD1 matching 10 bases. Germline V gene data show CDR1 as SGHVS and CDR2 as FQNEAQ. The length of the CDR3 is 12 residues. The trim removed 3 bases at V and 10 bases at J, leaving 3 bases unmatched.